This T cell receptor (beta chain) was captured in a study of identical twins. Study-level points and caveats: In cord blood, abundant beta clonotypes had fewer insertions; memory showed no trend.

Looked up from germline, CDR1 is SGHTA and CDR2 is FQGNSA. V shed 5 bases, J shed 7 bases, and the junction held 7 bases outside the gene matches. The length of the CDR3 is 14 residues. One entry per CDR3 protein results from TCRdb running MiXCR on the 5' RACE reads. The profile shows 250,000 or so distinct CDR3 sequences, roughly 8.7% of them singletons. In the case of this clonotype: Its antigen remains unidentified.

In addition, the sample was reused for a study of yellow fever vaccine responses in identical twins. From that second work: Vaccine T cell responses of twins reportedly seemed partly convergent and partly personalized.

The chain is built from TRBV7-2 and TRBJ2-2; 7 bases agree with TRBD2. What was sequenced was CD8+ T cells sorted from blood. The TCR was taken from a woman between 18 and 29 years old in good health. CDR3 protein: CASSLRGGVGELFF. The CDR3 region has the DNA TGTGCCAGCAGCCTACGCGGGGGAGTCGGGGAGCTGTTTTTT.